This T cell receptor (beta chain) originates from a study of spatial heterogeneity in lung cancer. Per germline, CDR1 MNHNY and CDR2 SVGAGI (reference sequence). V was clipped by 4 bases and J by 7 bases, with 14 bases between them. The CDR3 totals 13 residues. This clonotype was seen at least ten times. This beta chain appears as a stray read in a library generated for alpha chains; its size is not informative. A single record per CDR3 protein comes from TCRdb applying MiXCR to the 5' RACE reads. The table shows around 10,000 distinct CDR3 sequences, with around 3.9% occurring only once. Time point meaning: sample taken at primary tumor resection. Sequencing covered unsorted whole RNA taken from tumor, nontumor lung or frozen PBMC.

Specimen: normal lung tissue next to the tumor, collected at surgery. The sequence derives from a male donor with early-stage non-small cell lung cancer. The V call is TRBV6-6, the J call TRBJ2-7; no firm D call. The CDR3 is CASSLTWRREQYF. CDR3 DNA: TGTGCCAGCAGTTTGACATGGAGAAGGGAGCAGTACTTC.